One sample yielded the 26 T cell receptor beta chains listed below, sequenced in a study of early T cells in non-severe SARS-CoV-2 infection. TCRdb reanalysed the 5' RACE reads using MiXCR and keeps one entry per CDR3 protein. This sample has almost 30,000 distinct CDR3 sequences; 5.7% occur once, and the top ten carry more than 4.5%. Sequenced material: whole blood. These receptors were obtained from an adult who was a healthcare worker with PCR-confirmed SARS-CoV-2 infection or an uninfected control (not recorded which).

This clonotype showed up many times. The V call is TRBV20-1, the J call TRBJ2-1, with TRBD2 matching 8 bases. This CDR3 is 14 amino acids long. V was clipped by 3 bases and J by 6 bases; unmatched bases: 7. CDR1 is DFQATT, CDR2 SNEGSKA, per germline (reference sequence). The CDR3 DNA reads TGCAGTGCTAGTTACAGGACTAGCATCAATGAGCAGTTCTTC. This codes for CSASYRTSINEQFF.

The J gene is TRBJ2-3, the V gene TRBV20-1; 9 nucleotides match TRBD2. Trimming cost V 7 bases and J 6 bases; bases outside gene matches: 11. Germline V gene lookup returns CDR1 DFQATT and CDR2 SNEGSKA (reference sequence). The CDR3 is 14 amino acids. The DNA for the CDR3 is TGCAGTGGAGTAGCGGGGGTGACCAGGGATACGCAGTATTTT. Its protein is CSGVAGVTRDTQYF.

This clonotype was counted between two and nine times. The CDR3 here is CASRPRGSSYEQYF. CDR3 sequence (DNA): TGTGCCAGCAGACCCCGGGGGAGCTCCTACGAGCAGTACTTC. This chain joins TRBV11-2 and TRBJ2-7, with D possibly TRBD2 on 6 matching bases. V shed 6 bases and J shed 0 bases, with 12 bases lying between them. In germline, CDR1 is SGHAT, CDR2 FQNNGV. The CDR3 spans 14 residues.

In this sample, this clonotype turned up many times. The chain uses TRBV28 and TRBJ2-1; D call uncertain. This CDR3 comprises 13 residues. V lost 3 bases, J lost 8 bases, and 11 bases lay in between. Germline values: CDR1 MDHEN, CDR2 SYDVKM. The CDR3 DNA reads TGTGCCAGCAGTTTTGTAGGGATTGATGAGCAGTTCTTC. Amino acid sequence: CASSFVGIDEQFF.

This clonotype was picked up many times. V is TRBV7-2 and J is TRBJ2-3; tentatively, D is TRBD2 (6 bases). The CDR3 is 15 residues long. V was trimmed by 5 bases and J by 3 bases, leaving 15 bases between them. Germline CDR1 reads SGHTA; CDR2 reads FQGNSA. CDR3 nucleotide sequence: TGTGCCAGCAGCCAGCGGTCGGGGAGGACAGATACGCAGTATTTT. Translating it yields CASSQRSGRTDTQYF.

This clonotype is medium-sized in the sample. The rearrangement joins TRBV7-2 to TRBJ2-3; 9 bases are shared with TRBD2. The CDR3 runs to 15 residues. With V trimmed by 2 bases and J by 4 bases, 4 bases remained unmatched. Germline CDR1 is SGHTA and CDR2 is FQGNSA. This CDR3 reads CASSLTRTSADTQYF. As DNA, the CDR3 is TGTGCCAGCAGCTTAACCCGGACTAGCGCAGATACGCAGTATTTT.

This chain connects TRBV29-1 to TRBJ2-7; 7 bases line up with TRBD1. J lost 2 bases, V lost 0 bases, and 4 bases had no gene match. CDR3 size: 14 residues. Germline loops: CDR1 SQVTM, CDR2 ANQGSEA. The CDR3 nucleotides read TGCAGCGTTGAAGATCAGCAGGGGGCCTACGAGCAGTACTTC. Translation: CSVEDQQGAYEQYF.

The chain is built from TRBV7-9 and TRBJ1-6, with D unresolved. Trimming left V 1 base short and J 8 bases short, with 3 bases between. The CDR3 covers 12 residues. Germline V lookup: CDR1 SEHNR, CDR2 FQNEAQ (reference sequence). Here the CDR3 reads CASSLGDSPLHF. In nucleotides, the CDR3 is TGTGCCAGCAGCTTAGGGGATTCACCCCTCCACTTT.

The genes are TRBV4-2 and TRBJ1-2; 8 nucleotides agree with TRBD1. The CDR3 is 15 residues long. Trimming at V came to 4 bases and at J to 6 bases, leaving 10 bases not matched to a gene. Germline-derived CDR1 and CDR2 are LGHNA and YNFKEQ. The CDR3 loop reads CASSPLTGGADGYTF. The CDR3 DNA sequence: TGTGCCAGCAGCCCGTTAACAGGGGGAGCGGATGGCTACACCTTC.

This clonotype was detected many times. This chain's CDR3 is CASSYSDREAYEQYF. CDR3 in DNA: TGTGCCAGCAGTTACTCTGACAGGGAAGCCTACGAGCAGTACTTC. The chain combines TRBV6-5 with TRBJ2-7; 7 positions match TRBD1. The V gene end was trimmed by 0 bases and the J gene end by 2 bases; junction bases not matched to a gene: 4. The CDR3 covers 15 residues. CDR1 and CDR2 from the germline V gene are MNHEY and SVGAGI.

Many counts were recorded for this clonotype. The chain uses TRBV5-4 and TRBJ2-5, with TRBD1 as a possible D gene (6 bases). Trimming pared 4 bases from V and 0 bases from J, leaving 13 bases between. Germline V lookup: CDR1 SGHNT, CDR2 YYREEE (reference sequence). This CDR3 comprises 15 residues. As DNA, the CDR3 is TGTGCCAGCAGCCAGACAGGAAAAAACCAAGAGACCCAGTACTTC. Amino acid sequence: CASSQTGKNQETQYF.

This clonotype was picked up many times. The chain has TRBV6-6 and TRBJ1-5; the D gene is possibly TRBD1 (6 bases). This CDR3 region has 13 residues. Trimming cost V 9 bases and J 2 bases, with 11 bases left between them. Germline V gene data show CDR1 as MNHNY and CDR2 as SVGAGI (reference sequence). The chain's CDR3 is CASEGDGNQPQHF. CDR3 DNA: TGTGCCAGTGAGGGGGACGGCAATCAGCCCCAGCATTTT.

This clonotype has a count of ten or more. The chain is built from TRBV23-1 and TRBJ2-5; perhaps TRBD1 as D (6 bases). TRBV23-1 falls under the ORF class, with uncertain function. CDR3 length equals 17 residues. V was clipped by 6 bases and J by 4 bases, with 24 bases between them. The CDR3 region has the DNA TGCGCCAGCAGCACTCCCCAGGGGTGGGGGCGAGGAGAGACCCAGTACTTC. It yields the protein CASSTPQGWGRGETQYF.

This clonotype was detected only a few times. The chain recombines TRBV6-2 or TRBV6-3 with TRBJ2-7; D perhaps matches TRBD2 (6 bases). Trimming pared 2 bases from V and 2 bases from J, leaving 10 bases between. In germline, CDR1 is MNHEY, CDR2 SVGEGT. The CDR3 is made up of 14 amino acids. The CDR3 nucleotides are TGTGCCAGCAGTTACGGGGAGGCCCCCTACGAGCAGTACTTC. Translating it yields CASSYGEAPYEQYF.

V gene TRBV15 combines with J gene TRBJ2-7, with 7 bases that match TRBD1. The V segment lost 4 bases and the J segment 5 bases; nucleotides outside the gene matches: 11. From germline, CDR1 is LNHNV and CDR2 YYDKDF (reference sequence). The CDR3 extends over 15 amino acids. CDR3 in amino acids: CATSKRDSESHEQYF. The CDR3 DNA is TGTGCCACCAGCAAACGGGACAGCGAATCCCACGAGCAGTACTTC.

The chain has TRBV28 and TRBJ2-5, with D possibly matching TRBD2 (6 bases). Trimming cost V 3 bases and J 3 bases, with 17 bases left between them. The CDR3 is 16 residues long. Germline-derived CDR1 and CDR2 are MDHEN and SYDVKM. CDR3 nucleotide sequence: TGTGCCAGCAGTTTTCCACCCCCGGGGGTGGAAGAGACCCAGTACTTC. Protein: CASSFPPPGVEETQYF. Filled out from reference TRBV28 and TRBJ2-5, the complete variable domain reads DVKVTQSSRYLVKRTGEKVFLECVQDMDHENMFWYRQDPGLGLRLIYFSYDVKMKEKGDIPEGYSVSREKKERFSLILESASTNQTSMYLCASSFPPPGVEETQYFGPGTRLLVL.

This clonotype occurred many times. V usage is TRBV4-3 and J usage is TRBJ2-7; 7 bases fit TRBD1. The ends lost 4 bases at V and 3 bases at J; junction bases unmatched: 9. Looked up from germline, CDR1 is LGHNA and CDR2 is YSLEER. The CDR3 is made up of 15 amino acids. CDR3 in DNA: TGCGCCAGCAGCCGAGGAGGACAGGCGAGCTACGAGCAGTACTTC. Protein product: CASSRGGQASYEQYF.

This clonotype occurred many times. This sequence joins TRBV12-3 or TRBV12-4 and TRBJ1-4, with D perhaps TRBD1 (6 bases). The CDR3 runs 14 residues. The V and J ends lost 5 bases and 10 bases respectively, with 17 bases between them. CDR3 in DNA: TGTGCCAGCAGTACCTCCGGGACACTAGGAAAACTGTTTTTT. This codes for CASSTSGTLGKLFF.

The J gene is TRBJ2-7, the V gene TRBV4-3, with 8 nucleotides matching TRBD2. The germline gives CDR1 LGHNA, CDR2 YSLEER. The V and J ends lost 3 bases and 4 bases, in that order; junction bases with no gene match: 5. The CDR3 length is 14 residues. For the CDR3, the DNA is TGCGCCAGCAGCCAGTCGGGGGGGCGGTACGAGCAGTACTTC. It is translated as CASSQSGGRYEQYF.

This clonotype has a count of ten or more. This chain uses TRBV4-2 with TRBJ2-7; 7 bases align to TRBD1. The CDR3 runs 15 residues. Germline V gives CDR1 LGHNA, CDR2 YNFKEQ. V was clipped by 3 bases and J by 4 bases; unmatched bases: 9. The CDR3 region is CASSHYRGPGYEQYF. CDR3 nucleotides: TGTGCCAGCAGCCATTACAGGGGTCCCGGGTACGAGCAGTACTTC.

This clonotype was seen repeatedly, ten times or more. The V call is TRBV19, the J call TRBJ2-3; TRBD2 aligns across 9 bases. CDR1 is LNHDA and CDR2 is SQIVND in the germline V gene (reference sequence). With 7 bases clipped from V and 5 bases from J, the junction kept 16 bases outside the gene matches. There are 17 residues in the CDR3. The CDR3 DNA sequence: TGTGCCAGTACCCTATGGGGGACAAGCGGGGGGAAAGATACGCAGTATTTT. Translation gives CASTLWGTSGGKDTQYF.

In its sample, this clonotype was seen a few times. The chain links TRBV5-1 to TRBJ2-7, with D unclear. Trimming left V 4 bases short and J 3 bases short, with 14 bases between. CDR1 and CDR2 from the germline V gene are SGHRS and YFSETQ. The CDR3 runs 14 residues. This CDR3 reads CASSETGSHYEQYF. The CDR3 DNA sequence: TGCGCCAGCAGCGAAACGGGCTCACACTACGAGCAGTACTTC. Full variable domain (missing parts from reference TRBV5-1 and TRBJ2-7): KAGVTQTPRYLIKTRGQQVTLSCSPISGHRSVSWYQQTPGQGLQFLFEYFSETQRNKGNFPGRFSGRQFSNSRSEMNVSTLELGDSALYLCASSETGSHYEQYFGPGTRLTVT.

This clonotype was seen at least ten times. The CDR3 coding sequence is TGCGCCAGCAGCCAAGATCCAAACGCCGGGGAGCTGTTTTTT. This encodes CASSQDPNAGELFF. This chain uses TRBV4-3 with TRBJ2-2; the D is unclear. The germline V gene has CDR1 LGHNA and CDR2 YSLEER. V lost 0 bases and J 6 bases, leaving 8 bases between the germline ends. This CDR3 is built from 14 residues.

The chain carries TRBV2 and TRBJ2-2; either TRBD1 or TRBD2 may fit D (6 bases each). V lost 1 base, J lost 0 bases, and 15 bases lay in between. CDR1 is SNHLY and CDR2 is FYNNEI in the germline V gene. The CDR3 totals 18 residues. The CDR3 spells CASSEGGGFLPNTGELFF. In DNA form, the CDR3 reads TGTGCCAGCAGTGAAGGAGGGGGGTTTCTCCCGAACACCGGGGAGCTGTTTTTT.

To note about this clonotype: A much larger clone differs by one base, so this may be a read error. This sequence joins TRBV18 and TRBJ2-7; no definite D call. The CDR3 length is 13 residues. Germline V gene sequence: CDR1 KGHSH, CDR2 LQKENI. CDR3 bases: TGTGCCAGCTTACCACCGGATTCCTACGAGCAGTACTTC. Protein: CASLPPDSYEQYF.

This clonotype appeared many times. The CDR3 sequence: CASSEPGQGNTEAFF. CDR3 coding DNA: TGCGCCAGCAGTGAGCCGGGACAGGGGAACACTGAAGCTTTCTTT. The gene calls are TRBV10-2 and TRBJ1-1; 9 bases match TRBD1. Trimming removed 2 bases from V and 1 base from J; junction bases left unmatched: 2. Germline V gene sequence: CDR1 WSHSY, CDR2 SAAADI. There are 15 residues in the CDR3.